The 2 T cell receptor beta chains below all came from one sample that was sequenced in a study of human T cells and chemical hapten exposure (dated by TCRdb to the early 2020s). The time point label, read with the paper, signifies: patch test 1, 2 weeks after DPC sensitization. This specimen's treatment or condition label, per the study, means: therapeutic diphenylcyclopropenone sensitization with weekly scalp DPC. Library prep was done by RACE. Reads for this sample came from a NextSeq 500. TCRdb reprocessing: public reads trimmed at Q25 with fastp, clones called with MiXCR, in-frame beta chains kept. Under each unique CDR3 protein, matching rows form one entry showing the most common genes and DNA. Recorded for this sample are roughly 120,000 distinct CDR3 sequences; about 12% of them occurred a single time. Around 1.5% of the sample is held by the ten biggest clonotypes. The starting material was whole blood, obtained in connection with sensitization to the hapten diphenylcyclopropenone (DPC). All receptors come from a woman in her forties or fifties with alopecia areata. Some clones in this sample may be carry-over from other donors' samples.

This clonotype has more than one count but fewer than ten. This sequence joins TRBV27 and TRBJ1-1, with 9 positions matching TRBD1. CDR1 is MNHEY and CDR2 is SMNVEV in the germline V gene (reference sequence). The length of the CDR3 is 14 residues. Unmatched junction bases numbered 10, after V lost 6 bases and J lost 8 bases. Here the CDR3 reads CASSTTPDRGEAFF. Written as DNA, the CDR3 is TGTGCCAGCAGCACGACCCCGGACAGGGGCGAAGCTTTCTTT.

The sample holds many counts of this clonotype. V gene TRBV5-1 combines with J gene TRBJ2-2; D unresolved. Per the germline V gene, CDR1 is SGHRS and CDR2 is YFSETQ. There are 16 residues in the CDR3. The V gene lost 0 bases and the J gene lost 0 bases, with 9 bases spanning the gap. The CDR3 nucleotides read TGCGCCAGCAGCTTGGGCGGCAGCGCGAACACCGGGGAGCTGTTTTTT. Translated, it gives CASSLGGSANTGELFF.